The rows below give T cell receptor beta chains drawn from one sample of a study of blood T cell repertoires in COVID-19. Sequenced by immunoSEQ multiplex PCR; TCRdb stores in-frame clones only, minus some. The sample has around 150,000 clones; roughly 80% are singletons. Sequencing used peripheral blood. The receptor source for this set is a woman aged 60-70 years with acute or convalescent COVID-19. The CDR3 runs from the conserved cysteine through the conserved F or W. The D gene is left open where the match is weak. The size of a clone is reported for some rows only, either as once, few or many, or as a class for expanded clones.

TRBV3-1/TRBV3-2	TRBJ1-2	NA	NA	CASAGLGQGNYGYTF	TGTGCCAGCGCCGGACTAGGTCAGGGAAACTATGGCTACACCTTC
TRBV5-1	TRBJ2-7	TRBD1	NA	CASRTGVSTVEQYF	TGCGCCAGCAGGACAGGGGTTTCGACGGTCGAGCAGTACTTC
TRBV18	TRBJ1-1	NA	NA	CASSFDMNTEAFF	TGTGCCAGCTCATTTGACATGAACACTGAAGCTTTCTTT
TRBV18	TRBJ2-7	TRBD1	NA	CASSAGTGTYEQYF	TGTGCCAGCTCAGCCGGGACAGGAACCTACGAGCAGTACTTC
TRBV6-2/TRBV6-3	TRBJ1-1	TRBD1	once	CASSYSWTGAFF	TGTGCCAGCAGTTACTCTTGGACAGGGGCTTTCTTT
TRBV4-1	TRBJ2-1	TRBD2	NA	CASSPREGRESWNEQFF	TGCGCCAGCAGCCCCCGGGAAGGGCGGGAGTCTTGGAATGAGCAGTTCTTC
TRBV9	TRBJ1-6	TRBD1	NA	CASSVSGTGNSPLHF	TGTGCCAGCAGCGTATCCGGGACAGGGAATTCACCCCTCCACTTT
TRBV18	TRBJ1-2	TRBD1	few	CASSPQGALLYGYTF	TGTGCCAGCTCACCCCAGGGGGCGCTCCTCTATGGCTACACCTTC
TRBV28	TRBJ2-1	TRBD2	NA	CASRMTSGLVNEQFF	TGTGCCAGCAGGATGACTAGCGGGTTGGTCAATGAGCAGTTCTTC
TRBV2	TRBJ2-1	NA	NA	CASIRRTTNNEQFF	TGTGCCAGCATCCGGCGAACTACAAACAATGAGCAGTTCTTC
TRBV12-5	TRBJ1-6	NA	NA	CASGLSIGGSYNSPLHF	TGTGCTAGTGGTTTAAGCATAGGGGGCTCCTATAATTCACCCCTCCACTTT
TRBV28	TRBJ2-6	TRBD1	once	CAIGQASSGANVLTF	TGTGCCATCGGACAGGCGAGCTCTGGGGCCAACGTCCTGACTTTC
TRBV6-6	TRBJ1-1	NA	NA	CASDLGANTEAFF	TGTGCCAGTGACTTGGGGGCGAACACTGAAGCTTTCTTT
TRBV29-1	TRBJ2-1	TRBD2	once	CSVVGLAGRRGYNEQFF	TGCAGCGTTGTAGGCCTAGCGGGAAGGAGGGGGTATAATGAGCAGTTCTTC
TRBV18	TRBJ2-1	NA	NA	CASSPSAVSPRTGPYNEQFF	TGTGCCAGCTCCCCAAGTGCCGTATCGCCGCGGACTGGTCCCTACAATGAGCAGTTCTTC
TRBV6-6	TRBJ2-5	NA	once	CASTLRTSRAETQYF	TGTGCCAGCACCCTCCGGACCAGCAGGGCAGAGACCCAGTACTTC
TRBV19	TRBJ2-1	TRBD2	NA	CGTGGDYNEQFF	TGCGGAACGGGAGGGGACTACAATGAGCAGTTCTTC
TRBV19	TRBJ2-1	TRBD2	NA	CATVAGGHNEQFF	TGTGCCACTGTAGCGGGAGGTCACAATGAGCAGTTCTTC
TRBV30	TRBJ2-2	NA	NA	CAWSQTWNTGELFF	TGTGCCTGGAGCCAAACATGGAACACCGGGGAGCTGTTTTTT
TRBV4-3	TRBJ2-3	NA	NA	CASSQDPTVSSSSTDTQYF	TGCGCCAGCAGCCAAGACCCTACAGTGTCTAGCTCTAGCACAGATACGCAGTATTTT
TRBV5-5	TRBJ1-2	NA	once	CASSLDRNYGYTF	TGTGCCAGCAGCTTGGACAGAAACTATGGCTACACCTTC
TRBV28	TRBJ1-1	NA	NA	CASSFLQENTEAFF	TGTGCCAGCAGTTTTCTACAGGAGAACACTGAAGCTTTCTTT
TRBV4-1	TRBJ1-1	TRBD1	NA	CASSQIQGYEAFF	TGCGCCAGCAGCCAGATACAGGGGTATGAAGCTTTCTTT
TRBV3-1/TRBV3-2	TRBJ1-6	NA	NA	CASSLANSPLHF	TGTGCCAGCAGCCTGGCTAATTCACCCCTCCACTTT
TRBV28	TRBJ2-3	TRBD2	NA	CASSGAGAWEDTQYF	TGTGCCAGCAGTGGAGCGGGAGCTTGGGAAGATACGCAGTATTTT
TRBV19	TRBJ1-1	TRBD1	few	CASRTWATGLHTEAFF	TGTGCCAGTAGAACCTGGGCGACAGGGTTGCACACTGAAGCTTTCTTT
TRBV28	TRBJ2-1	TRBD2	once	CASNILAGDYNEQFF	TGTGCCAGCAACATACTAGCGGGAGATTACAATGAGCAGTTCTTC
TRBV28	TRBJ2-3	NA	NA	CASSFMNRVGTDTQYF	TGTGCCAGCAGTTTTATGAACAGGGTCGGGACAGATACGCAGTATTTT
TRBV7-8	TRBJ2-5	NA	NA	CASSLRGGLLRKETQYF	TGTGCCAGCAGCTTAAGGGGGGGACTCCTTCGTAAAGAGACCCAGTACTTC
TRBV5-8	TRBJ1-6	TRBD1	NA	CASSFPGGNSPLHF	TGTGCCAGCAGCTTTCCAGGGGGGAATTCACCCCTCCACTTT
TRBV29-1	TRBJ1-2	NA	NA	CSVRPSGNYGYTF	TGCAGCGTTCGCCCCTCAGGGAACTATGGCTACACCTTC
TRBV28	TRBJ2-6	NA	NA	CASSEGVGANVLTF	TGTGCCAGCAGTGAGGGCGTGGGGGCCAACGTCCTGACTTTC
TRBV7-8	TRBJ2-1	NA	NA	CASSYSGGDNEQFF	TGTGCCAGCAGCTATAGCGGTGGGGACAATGAGCAGTTCTTC
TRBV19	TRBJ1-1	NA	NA	CATNKPGQNTEAFF	TGTGCCACTAACAAACCGGGACAGAACACTGAAGCTTTCTTT
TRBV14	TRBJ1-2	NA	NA	CASSQDITNPGDPNYGYTF	TGTGCCAGCAGCCAAGATATCACCAACCCGGGAGACCCTAACTATGGCTACACCTTC
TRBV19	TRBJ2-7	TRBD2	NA	CASSFGTSGNYEQYF	TGTGCCAGTAGTTTTGGGACTAGCGGCAACTACGAGCAGTACTTC
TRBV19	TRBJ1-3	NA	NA	CARITGGGNTIYF	TGTGCCAGAATTACAGGTGGTGGAAACACCATATATTTT
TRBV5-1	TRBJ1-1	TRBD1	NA	CASSLLGTGVNTEAFF	TGCGCCAGCAGCTTGTTAGGGACAGGGGTCAACACTGAAGCTTTCTTT
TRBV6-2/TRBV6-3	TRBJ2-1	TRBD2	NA	CASSWPAWTSGRNEQFF	TGTGCCAGCAGTTGGCCGGCATGGACTAGCGGGAGGAATGAGCAGTTCTTC
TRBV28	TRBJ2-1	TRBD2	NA	CASSPSGTHNEQFF	TGTGCCAGCAGCCCTAGCGGGACACACAATGAGCAGTTCTTC
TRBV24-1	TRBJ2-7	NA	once	CATSDAGGGTYEQYF	TGTGCCACCAGTGACGCTGGTGGCGGAACCTACGAGCAGTACTTC
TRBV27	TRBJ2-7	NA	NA	CASSFSNEQGKKPSYEQYF	TGTGCCAGCAGTTTTTCCAACGAACAGGGAAAAAAACCTTCCTACGAGCAGTACTTC
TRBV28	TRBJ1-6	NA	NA	CASGMPAGSYNSPLHF	TGTGCCAGCGGGATGCCCGCGGGGTCATACAATTCACCCCTCCACTTT
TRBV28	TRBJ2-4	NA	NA	CASSRRWVGGNIQYF	TGTGCCAGCAGTAGGAGGTGGGTGGGGGGAAACATTCAGTACTTC
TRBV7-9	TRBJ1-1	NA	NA	CASSLVGQKNTEAFF	TGTGCCAGCAGCTTAGTGGGGCAAAAGAACACTGAAGCTTTCTTT
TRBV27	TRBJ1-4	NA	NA	CASSGTWGEKLFF	TGTGCCAGCAGTGGGACATGGGGCGAAAAACTGTTTTTT
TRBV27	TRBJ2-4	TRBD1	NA	CASSLLGTGKNIQYF	TGTGCCAGCAGCCTTCTGGGGACAGGGAAAAACATTCAGTACTTC
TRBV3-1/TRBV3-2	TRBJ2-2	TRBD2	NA	CASSKAGGPGGELFF	TGTGCCAGCAGCAAGGCGGGAGGGCCTGGCGGGGAGCTGTTTTTT
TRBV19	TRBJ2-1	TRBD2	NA	CASRPPSSGNWKQFF	TGTGCCAGTAGACCTCCCTCTAGCGGGAACTGGAAGCAGTTCTTC
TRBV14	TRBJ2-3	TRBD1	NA	CASSPMDRSTDTQYF	TGTGCCAGCAGCCCTATGGACAGGTCCACAGATACGCAGTATTTT
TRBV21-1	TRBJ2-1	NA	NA	CASSNRRGGSSYNEQFF	TGTGCCAGCAGCAACCGTAGGGGCGGGAGTTCCTACAATGAGCAGTTCTTC
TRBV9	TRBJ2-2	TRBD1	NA	CASSVGTGSTGELFF	TGTGCCAGCAGCGTAGGGACAGGTAGCACCGGGGAGCTGTTTTTT
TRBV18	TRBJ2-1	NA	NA	CASSPREARGYNEQFF	TGTGCCAGCTCACCGCGGGAGGCCAGGGGGTACAATGAGCAGTTCTTC
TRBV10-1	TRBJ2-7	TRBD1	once	CASQGTANEQYF	TGCGCCAGCCAAGGGACAGCCAACGAGCAGTACTTC
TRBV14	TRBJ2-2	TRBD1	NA	CASSRKTGTNTGELFF	TGTGCCAGCAGCCGCAAGACAGGGACGAACACCGGGGAGCTGTTTTTT